The TCR beta chain described here comes from a study of T cell responses to AZD1222 COVID-19 vaccine. Study details: Second doses were pooled across both intervals (about 4 or about 12 weeks). Findings of the study overall: Sampled repertoires all dated from after the peak T cell response. Donors, mostly white British, included more females; clonal diversity was possibly underestimated. Increases in Spike-specific TCR breadth and depth were seen after two AZD1222 doses.

The data were produced by immunoSEQ multiplex PCR, yet TCRdb's version contains in-frame clones alone and is incomplete. Of about 150,000 clones listed, over 90% are singletons. Regarding this clone: The antigen is unknown.

This receptor was obtained from an adult in good health. The sample in question was peripheral blood, obtained on day 0 of AZD1222 vaccination.

The CDR3, as DNA: TGTGCCAGCAGTGAATTGGGGGGGCCCTCTGGAAACACCATATATTTT. This translates into CASSELGGPSGNTIYF. The chain uses TRBV25-1 and TRBJ1-3, with a tentative D call TRBD1 (6 bases). Trimming removed 1 base from V and 0 bases from J, with 10 bases in between. CDR1 and CDR2 from the germline V gene are MGHDK and SYGVNS. The CDR3 sequence is 16 residues long.